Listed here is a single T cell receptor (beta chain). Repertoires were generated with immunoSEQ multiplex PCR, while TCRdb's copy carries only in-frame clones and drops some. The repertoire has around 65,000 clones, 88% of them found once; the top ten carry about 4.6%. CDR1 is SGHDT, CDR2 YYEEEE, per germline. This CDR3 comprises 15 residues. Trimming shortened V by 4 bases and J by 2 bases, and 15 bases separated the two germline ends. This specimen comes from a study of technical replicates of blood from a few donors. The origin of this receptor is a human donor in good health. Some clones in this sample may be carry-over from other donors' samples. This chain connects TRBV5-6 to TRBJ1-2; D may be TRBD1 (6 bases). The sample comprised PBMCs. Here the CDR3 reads CASSRTDYLNYGYTF. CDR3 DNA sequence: TGTGCCAGCAGCCGGACAGATTACCTAAACTATGGCTACACCTTC.